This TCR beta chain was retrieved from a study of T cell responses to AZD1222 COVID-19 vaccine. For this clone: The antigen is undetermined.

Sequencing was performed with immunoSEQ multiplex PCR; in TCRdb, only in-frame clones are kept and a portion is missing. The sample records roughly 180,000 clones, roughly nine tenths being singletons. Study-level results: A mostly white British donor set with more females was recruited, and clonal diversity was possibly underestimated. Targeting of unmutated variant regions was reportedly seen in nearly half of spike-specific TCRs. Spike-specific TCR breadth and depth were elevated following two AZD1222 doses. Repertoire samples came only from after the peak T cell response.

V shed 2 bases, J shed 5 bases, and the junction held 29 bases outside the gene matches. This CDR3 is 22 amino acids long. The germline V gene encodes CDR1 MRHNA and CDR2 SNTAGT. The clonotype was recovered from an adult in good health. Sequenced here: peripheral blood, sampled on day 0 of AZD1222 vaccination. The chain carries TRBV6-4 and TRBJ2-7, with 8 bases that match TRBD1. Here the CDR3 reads CASSDPRLVPQVASGTGNEQYV. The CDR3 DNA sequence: TGTGCCAGCAGTGACCCAAGATTGGTACCCCAAGTAGCGTCCGGGACAGGTAACGAGCAGTACGTC.